Presented here are 20 T cell receptor beta chains from one specimen sequenced in a study of tumor-infiltrating lymphocytes in glioblastoma multiforme (dated by TCRdb to 2016 to 2017). Sequencer: Illumina HiSeq 2500. TCRB libraries were built from RNA via three nested multiplex PCR rounds using a modified ARM-PCR protocol with multiple V-beta primers and a C-beta primer. TCRdb reanalyzed the raw reads on its own, using fastp at Q25 for trimming and MiXCR for clone calling, and kept in-frame beta chains. All rows with the same CDR3 protein become a single entry with the most common DNA and genes. A total of about 9,600 distinct CDR3 sequences appear in this sample, 67% of them only once. Of the sample, about 53% is held by the ten largest clones. Sequencing was performed on brain tumor tissue. Receptors were obtained from a male donor with glioblastoma.

The genes are TRBV20-1 and TRBJ1-6; 8 nucleotides agree with TRBD1. Germline assignment: CDR1 DFQATT and CDR2 SNEGSKA (reference sequence). With 1 base clipped from V and 10 bases from J, the junction kept 12 bases outside the gene matches. The CDR3 is 16 residues long. The CDR3 DNA sequence: TGCAGTGCTAGAGTTCAAACGACAGGGGTGGGCTCACCCCTCCACTTT. Protein: CSARVQTTGVGSPLHF.

This chain joins TRBV29-1 and TRBJ2-3; 11 positions agree with TRBD1. With 6 bases clipped from V and 4 bases from J, the junction kept 6 bases outside the gene matches. The CDR3 runs to 14 residues. The germline V gene has CDR1 SQVTM and CDR2 ANQGSEA. Here the CDR3 reads CSVLRDRGSDTQYF. Here the CDR3 DNA reads TGCAGCGTCCTCCGGGACAGGGGGTCAGATACGCAGTATTTT.

The chain recombines TRBV20-1 with TRBJ2-6, with D perhaps given as TRBD1 or TRBD2 (5 bases each). V dropped 6 bases and J dropped 6 bases, with 12 bases sitting between them. The CDR3 totals 13 residues. Germline V gives CDR1 DFQATT, CDR2 SNEGSKA (reference sequence). For the CDR3, the DNA is TGCAGTGCCGGGACGGTTGTGGCCAACGTCCTGACTTTC. Encoded protein: CSAGTVVANVLTF.

Comments on this clonotype: In this CDR3 the conserved last residue, phenylalanine or tryptophan, is missing, so a read error is likely. CDR3 DNA sequence: TGCAGCGCTAGAACCGGGACTAGCGGGAGAGCCGGCACAGATACGCAGTATTCT. Protein sequence: CSARTGTSGRAGTDTQYS. The chain employs TRBV20-1 and TRBJ2-3, with TRBD2 identical over 14 bases. This CDR3 has 18 residues. Germline V gives CDR1 DFQATT, CDR2 SNEGSKA (reference sequence).

As concerns this clonotype: One base away lies a much larger clone, so this may be a sequencing read error. This chain uses TRBV11-2 with TRBJ2-3; D gene uncertain. Trimming pared 5 bases from V and 3 bases from J, leaving 12 bases between. This CDR3 is 14 amino acids long. Germline V lookup: CDR1 SGHAT, CDR2 FQNNGV. The CDR3 here is CASSQTLRTDTQYF. The CDR3, as DNA: TGTGCCAGCAGCCAGACACTAAGAACAGATACGCAGTATTTT.

This chain links TRBV11-2 with TRBJ2-3, with D possibly TRBD2 on 5 matching bases. The germline V and J ends were trimmed by 5 bases and 4 bases, with 19 bases remaining between them. Germline V gene sequence: CDR1 SGHAT, CDR2 FQNNGV. This CDR3 region has 16 residues. The DNA of the CDR3 is TGTGCCAGCAGCCCTAGGGTAGCTGGAGGTTCAGATACGCAGTATTTT. Amino acids: CASSPRVAGGSDTQYF.

The chain combines TRBV11-2 with TRBJ1-3; 10 positions agree with TRBD1. The germline V gene has CDR1 SGHAT and CDR2 FQNNGV. The CDR3 length is 17 residues. With V trimmed by 4 bases and J by 4 bases, 10 bases remained unmatched. The CDR3 bases are TGTGCCAGCAGCTACACCGGGACAGGGGTGACCGGAAACACCATATATTTT. This codes for CASSYTGTGVTGNTIYF.

CDR3 sequence: CASAYEPLGLYNEQFF. The CDR3 DNA follows: TGTGCCAGCGCCTACGAGCCATTGGGCCTTTACAATGAGCAGTTCTTC. This chain connects TRBV6-1 to TRBJ2-1; D is undetermined. Trimming took off 8 bases at V and 4 bases at J, with 21 bases between the two ends. The CDR3 is 16 amino acids. Germline assignment: CDR1 MNHNS and CDR2 SASEGT.

This chain joins TRBV20-1 and TRBJ2-5; D is unclear. The germline V gene encodes CDR1 DFQATT and CDR2 SNEGSKA (reference sequence). V was shortened by 6 bases and J by 5 bases, with 22 bases between the two germline ends. The CDR3 runs to 15 residues. The CDR3 DNA reads TGCAGTGCACCCGGGCCCCGAGGTTATAGTGAGACCCAGTACTTC. Translated, it gives CSAPGPRGYSETQYF.

Notes on this clonotype: A read error may account for a junction end that differs from germline. The V and J genes are TRBV20-1 and TRBJ2-1; possible D gene TRBD2, 5 bases. The CDR3 sequence is 14 residues long. Per germline, CDR1 DFQATT and CDR2 SNEGSKA (reference sequence). Written as DNA, the CDR3 is TGCAGTGCTAGGAATCGGGTAGACTACGATGAGCAGTTCTTC. Translating it yields CSARNRVDYDEQFF.

The rearrangement uses TRBV29-1 and TRBJ2-3, with 8 nucleotides matching TRBD1. Per the germline V gene, CDR1 is SQVTM and CDR2 is ANQGSEA. This CDR3 contains 13 residues. Unmatched junction bases numbered 7, after V lost 7 bases and J lost 4 bases. The CDR3 sequence is CSAELRGPDTQYF. CDR3 sequence (DNA): TGCAGCGCGGAACTCAGGGGGCCAGATACGCAGTATTTT.

Notes on this clonotype: Mismatch with germline at one junction end may stem from a read error. The chain recombines TRBV11-2 with TRBJ2-5, with D possibly being TRBD1 (6 bases). The CDR3 totals 14 residues. Germline loops: CDR1 SGHAT, CDR2 FQNNGV. The CDR3 DNA sequence: TGTGCCAGCTGCTTGCAGGGGTGGGGAGAGACCCAGTACTTC. Translation: CASCLQGWGETQYF.

This clonotype has a handful of counts. With a much larger clone just one base away, this may be a read error. The chain carries TRBV4-2 and TRBJ2-2; 8 bases line up with TRBD1. This CDR3 spans 17 amino acids. The germline gives CDR1 LGHNA, CDR2 YNFKEQ. The ends lost 7 bases at V and 6 bases at J; junction bases unmatched: 16. The CDR3 nucleotides are TGTGCCAGCAACCCCCGTGCCGGACAGGGCGGCGCCGGGGAGCTGTTTTTT. Amino acid sequence: CASNPRAGQGGAGELFF.

The chain employs TRBV20-1 and TRBJ2-7, with 15 bases lining up with TRBD2. The CDR3 consists of 18 residues. CDR1 DFQATT and CDR2 SNEGSKA come from the germline V gene (reference sequence). J was trimmed by 4 bases and V by 1 base; bases with no gene match: 11. CDR3 DNA: TGCAGTGCTAGAGTCCAAGGTGGACTAGCGGGAGGGCTTTACGAGCAGTACTTC. Protein sequence: CSARVQGGLAGGLYEQYF.

The chain is built from TRBV7-9 and TRBJ2-1; D unclear. Germline values: CDR1 SEHNR, CDR2 FQNEAQ (reference sequence). Trimming took off 0 bases at V and 8 bases at J, with 8 bases between the two ends. The CDR3 is 13 residues long. The CDR3 reads CASSLASSDEQFF. The CDR3 nucleotides read TGTGCCAGCAGCTTAGCTAGCTCCGATGAGCAGTTCTTC.

On this clonotype itself: This could be a read error, since a much larger clone is one nucleotide away. The V call is TRBV5-1, the J call TRBJ1-2; the match to TRBD1 covers 9 bases. Germline V gene sequence: CDR1 SGHRS, CDR2 YFSETQ. This CDR3 has 15 amino acids. The V and J ends lost 7 bases and 13 bases, in that order; junction bases with no gene match: 20. CDR3 sequence reads: CASALRDRDHPGATF. The CDR3 DNA follows: TGCGCCAGCGCTCTGAGGGACAGGGACCATCCGGGGGCCACCTTC. Using reference TRBV5-1 and TRBJ1-2 for the parts outside the CDR3, the full variable domain is KAGVTQTPRYLIKTRGQQVTLSCSPISGHRSVSWYQQTPGQGLQFLFEYFSETQRNKGNFPGRFSGRQFSNSRSEMNVSTLELGDSALYLCASALRDRDHPGATFGSGTRLTVV.

The chain employs TRBV11-3 and TRBJ2-5; D not resolved. Looked up from germline, CDR1 is SGHNT and CDR2 is YENEEA. Trimming took 5 bases from V and 5 from J, leaving 6 bases between them. There are 11 residues in the CDR3. CDR3: CASSAKETQYF. The DNA for the CDR3 is TGTGCCAGCAGCGCGAAGGAGACCCAGTACTTC.

The chain has TRBV20-1 and TRBJ2-5; tentatively, D is TRBD2 (5 bases). This CDR3 is 12 amino acids long. With 2 bases removed from V and 2 bases from J, the gap between germline ends came to 6 bases. In germline, CDR1 is DFQATT, CDR2 SNEGSKA (reference sequence). The CDR3 protein is CSARRGQETQYF. CDR3 in DNA: TGCAGTGCTAGACGGGGACAAGAGACCCAGTACTTC.

This clonotype was counted once. V usage is TRBV10-3 and J usage is TRBJ1-5; D remains unclear. This CDR3 has 13 residues. Trimming shortened V by 2 bases and J by 6 bases, and 8 bases separated the two germline ends. The germline CDR1 and CDR2 sequences are ENHRY and SYGVKD. CDR3 region: CAISEGGFQPQHF. The CDR3, as DNA: TGTGCCATCAGTGAGGGAGGGTTTCAGCCCCAGCATTTT.

The chain has TRBV4-2 and TRBJ1-1, with 9 nucleotides matching TRBD1. V lost 3 bases, J lost 1 base, and 3 bases stayed unmatched. Germline V gene data show CDR1 as LGHNA and CDR2 as YNFKEQ. The CDR3 has 15 amino acids. CDR3 sequence (DNA): TGTGCCAGCAGCCAGTTACAGGGGGCGAACACTGAAGCTTTCTTT. It codes for CASSQLQGANTEAFF.